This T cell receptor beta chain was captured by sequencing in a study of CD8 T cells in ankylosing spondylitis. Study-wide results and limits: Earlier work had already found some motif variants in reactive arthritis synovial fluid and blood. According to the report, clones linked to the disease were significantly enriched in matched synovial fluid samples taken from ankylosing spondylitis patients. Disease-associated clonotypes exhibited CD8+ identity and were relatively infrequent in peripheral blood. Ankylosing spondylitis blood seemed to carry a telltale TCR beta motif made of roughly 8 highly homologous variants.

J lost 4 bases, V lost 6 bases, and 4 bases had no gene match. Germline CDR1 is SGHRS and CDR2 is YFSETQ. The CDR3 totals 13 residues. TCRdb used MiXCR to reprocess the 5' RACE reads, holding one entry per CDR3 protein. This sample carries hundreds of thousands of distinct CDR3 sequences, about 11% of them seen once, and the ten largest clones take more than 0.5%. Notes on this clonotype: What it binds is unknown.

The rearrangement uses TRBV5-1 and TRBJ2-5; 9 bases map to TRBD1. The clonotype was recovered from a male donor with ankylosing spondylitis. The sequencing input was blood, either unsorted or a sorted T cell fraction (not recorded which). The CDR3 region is CASMGQGGETQYF. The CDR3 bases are TGCGCCAGCATGGGACAGGGAGGAGAGACCCAGTACTTC.